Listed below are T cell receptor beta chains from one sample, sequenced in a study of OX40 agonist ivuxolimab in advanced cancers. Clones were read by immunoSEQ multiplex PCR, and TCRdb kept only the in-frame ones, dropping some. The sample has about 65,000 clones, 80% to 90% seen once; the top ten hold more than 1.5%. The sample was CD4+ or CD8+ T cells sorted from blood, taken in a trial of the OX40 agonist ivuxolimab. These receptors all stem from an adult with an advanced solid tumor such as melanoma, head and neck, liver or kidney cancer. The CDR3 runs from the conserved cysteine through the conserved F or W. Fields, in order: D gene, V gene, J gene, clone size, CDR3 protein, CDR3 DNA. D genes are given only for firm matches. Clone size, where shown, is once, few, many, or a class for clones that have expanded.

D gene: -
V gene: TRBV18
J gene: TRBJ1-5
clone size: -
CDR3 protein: CASSPFAGTGNQPQHF
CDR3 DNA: TGTGCCAGCTCACCTTTCGCAGGGACCGGCAATCAGCCCCAGCATTTT

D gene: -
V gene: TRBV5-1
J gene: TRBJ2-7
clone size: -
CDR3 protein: CASSLVGGLGYEQYF
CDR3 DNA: TGCGCCAGCAGCCTTGTTGGAGGGCTCGGCTACGAGCAGTACTTC

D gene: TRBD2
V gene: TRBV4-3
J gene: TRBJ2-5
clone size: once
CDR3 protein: CASSQGRGGEETQYF
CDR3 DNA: TGCGCCAGCAGCCAGGGGCGGGGAGGGGAAGAGACCCAGTACTTC

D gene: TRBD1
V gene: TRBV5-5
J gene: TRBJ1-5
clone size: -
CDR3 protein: CASSSQGDSNQPQHF
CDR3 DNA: TGTGCCAGCAGCTCACAGGGGGATAGCAATCAGCCCCAGCATTTT

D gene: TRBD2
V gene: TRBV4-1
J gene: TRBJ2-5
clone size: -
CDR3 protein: CASSHPGLAEETQYF
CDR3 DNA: TGCGCCAGCAGCCACCCGGGACTAGCGGAAGAGACCCAGTACTTC

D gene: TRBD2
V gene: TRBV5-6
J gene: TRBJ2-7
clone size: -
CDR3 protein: CASSFGGRASYEQYF
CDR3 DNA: TGTGCCAGCAGCTTCGGCGGGAGGGCGTCCTACGAGCAGTACTTC

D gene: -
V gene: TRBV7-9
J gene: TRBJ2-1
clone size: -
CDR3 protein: CASSFDGGYNEQFF
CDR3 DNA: TGTGCCAGCAGCTTTGATGGGGGATACAATGAGCAGTTCTTC

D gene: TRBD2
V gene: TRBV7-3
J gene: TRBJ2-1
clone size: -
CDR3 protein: CASGLKRPAGMSYNEQFF
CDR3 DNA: TGTGCCAGCGGGCTTAAACGGCCAGCGGGAATGTCCTACAATGAGCAGTTCTTC

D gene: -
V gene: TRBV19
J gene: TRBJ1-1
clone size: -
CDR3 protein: CASSRGSSGTTRAFF
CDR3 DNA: TGTGCCAGTAGTCGAGGGTCCAGTGGAACGACTCGAGCTTTCTTT

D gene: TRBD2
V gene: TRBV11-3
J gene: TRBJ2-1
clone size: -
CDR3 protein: CASSTAGTSGHSYNEQFF
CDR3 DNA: TGTGCCAGCAGCACCGCCGGGACTAGCGGGCATTCCTACAATGAGCAGTTCTTC

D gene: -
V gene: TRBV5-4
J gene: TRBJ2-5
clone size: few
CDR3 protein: CASSSYALETQYF
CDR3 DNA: TGTGCCAGCAGCTCTTATGCCCTAGAGACCCAGTACTTC

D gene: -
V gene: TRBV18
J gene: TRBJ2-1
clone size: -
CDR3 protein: CASSPPGSSYNEQFF
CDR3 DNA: TGTGCCAGCTCACCACCCGGGAGCTCCTACAATGAGCAGTTCTTC

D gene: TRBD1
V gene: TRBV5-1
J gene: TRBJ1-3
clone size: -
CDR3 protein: CASSWTGDVGNTIYF
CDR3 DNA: TGCGCCAGCAGCTGGACAGGCGACGTTGGAAACACCATATATTTT

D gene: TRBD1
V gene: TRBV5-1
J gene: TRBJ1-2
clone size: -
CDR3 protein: CASSLGGETGNYGYTF
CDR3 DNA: TGCGCCAGCAGCTTGGGGGGAGAGACAGGGAACTATGGCTACACCTTC

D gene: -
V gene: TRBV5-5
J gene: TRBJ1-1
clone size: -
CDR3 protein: CASSLDGQAFF
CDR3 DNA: TGTGCCAGCAGCTTGGACGGGCAAGCTTTCTTT

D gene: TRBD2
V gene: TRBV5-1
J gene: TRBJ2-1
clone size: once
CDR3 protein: CASSEGLGGYYEQFF
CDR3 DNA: TGCGCCAGCAGCGAGGGACTAGGGGGTTATTATGAGCAGTTCTTC

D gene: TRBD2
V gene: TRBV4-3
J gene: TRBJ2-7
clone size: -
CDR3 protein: CASSQGTSGGYEQYF
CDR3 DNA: TGCGCCAGCAGCCAAGGGACTAGCGGGGGCTACGAGCAGTACTTC

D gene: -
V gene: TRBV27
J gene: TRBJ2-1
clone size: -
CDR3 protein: CASSSSVSSYNEQFF
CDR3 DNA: TGTGCCAGCAGCTCTAGCGTGAGCTCCTACAATGAGCAGTTCTTC

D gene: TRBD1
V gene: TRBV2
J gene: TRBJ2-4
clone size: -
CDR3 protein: CATLGDSRGIQYF
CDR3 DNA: TGTGCCACCTTGGGGGACAGTAGGGGCATTCAGTACTTC

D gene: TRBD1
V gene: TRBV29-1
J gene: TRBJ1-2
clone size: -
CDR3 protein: CSVEDLGTGDLSNYGYTF
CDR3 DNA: TGCAGCGTTGAAGATCTGGGGACAGGGGATCTTTCTAACTATGGCTACACCTTC

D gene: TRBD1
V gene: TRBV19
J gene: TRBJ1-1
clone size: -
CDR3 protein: CASSRLGLTGFNTEAFF
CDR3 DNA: TGTGCCAGTAGTCGATTAGGATTGACAGGGTTTAACACTGAAGCTTTCTTT

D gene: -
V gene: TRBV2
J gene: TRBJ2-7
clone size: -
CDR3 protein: CASSDHMGALGVDEQYF
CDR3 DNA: TGTGCCAGCAGTGATCATATGGGGGCCCTCGGGGTGGACGAGCAGTACTTC

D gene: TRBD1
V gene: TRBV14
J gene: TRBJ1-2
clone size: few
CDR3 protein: CASSPAFTTGGGGYTF
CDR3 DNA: TGTGCCAGCAGCCCAGCTTTTACAACAGGGGGCGGCGGCTACACCTTC

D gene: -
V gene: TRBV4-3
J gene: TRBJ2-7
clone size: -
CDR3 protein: CASSQGTGSSYEQYF
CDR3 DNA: TGCGCCAGCAGCCAGGGGACGGGAAGCTCCTACGAGCAGTACTTC

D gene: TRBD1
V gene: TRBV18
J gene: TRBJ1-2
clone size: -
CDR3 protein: CASSPYGGTGGAGNYGYTF
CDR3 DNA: TGTGCCAGCTCACCATACGGGGGGACAGGGGGCGCCGGTAACTATGGCTACACCTTC

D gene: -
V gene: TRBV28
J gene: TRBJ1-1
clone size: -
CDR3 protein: CASRESVGPQEAFF
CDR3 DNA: TGTGCCAGCAGGGAGTCGGTGGGACCCCAGGAAGCTTTCTTT

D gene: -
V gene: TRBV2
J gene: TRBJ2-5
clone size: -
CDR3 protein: CASSARQEETQYF
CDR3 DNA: TGTGCCAGCAGTGCTCGACAGGAAGAGACCCAGTACTTC

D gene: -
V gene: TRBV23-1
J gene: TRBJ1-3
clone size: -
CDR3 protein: CASSQRGQLGGNTIYF
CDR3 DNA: TGCGCCAGCAGTCAGCGTGGACAGCTAGGTGGAAACACCATATATTTT

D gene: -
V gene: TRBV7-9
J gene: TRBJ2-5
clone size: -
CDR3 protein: CASSEDGQETQYF
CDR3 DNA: TGTGCCAGCAGCGAGGACGGGCAAGAGACCCAGTACTTC

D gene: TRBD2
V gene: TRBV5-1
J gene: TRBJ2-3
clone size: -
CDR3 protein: CASSSGTSGIVGDTQYF
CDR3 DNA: TGCGCCAGCAGCTCCGGGACTAGCGGGATTGTAGGAGATACGCAGTATTTT

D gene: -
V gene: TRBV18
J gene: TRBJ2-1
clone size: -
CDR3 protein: CASSQGQYNEQFF
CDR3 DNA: TGTGCCAGCTCCCAAGGACAGTACAATGAGCAGTTCTTC

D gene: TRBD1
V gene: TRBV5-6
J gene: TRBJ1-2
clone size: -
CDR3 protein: CASSRIDSTGSFAYTF
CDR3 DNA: TGTGCCAGCAGCCGTATAGATTCGACAGGGAGTTTCGCCTACACCTTC

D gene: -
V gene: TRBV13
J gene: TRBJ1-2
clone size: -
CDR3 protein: CASSLGRSVGYTF
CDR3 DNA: TGTGCCAGCAGCCTCGGGCGTTCGGTTGGCTACACCTTC

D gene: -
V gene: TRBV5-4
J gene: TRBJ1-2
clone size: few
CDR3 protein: CASSLYGTNYGYTF
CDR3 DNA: TGTGCCAGCAGCTTGTATGGCACGAACTATGGCTACACCTTC

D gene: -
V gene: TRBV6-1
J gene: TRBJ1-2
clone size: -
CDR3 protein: CASIGVPGGYGYTF
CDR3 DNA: TGTGCCAGCATCGGCGTCCCCGGCGGCTATGGCTACACCTTC

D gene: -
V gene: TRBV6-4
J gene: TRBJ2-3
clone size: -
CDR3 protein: CASSGLLGFAGTDTQYF
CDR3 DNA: TGTGCCAGCAGTGGACTACTTGGGTTCGCCGGCACAGATACGCAGTATTTT

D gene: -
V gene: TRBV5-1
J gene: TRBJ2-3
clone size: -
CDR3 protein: CASSFTPDTQYF
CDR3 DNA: TGCGCCAGCAGCTTCACCCCAGATACGCAGTATTTT

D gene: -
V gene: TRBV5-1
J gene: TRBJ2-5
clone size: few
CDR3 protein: CASSFGVQETQYF
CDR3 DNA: TGCGCCAGCAGCTTTGGGGTCCAAGAGACCCAGTACTTC

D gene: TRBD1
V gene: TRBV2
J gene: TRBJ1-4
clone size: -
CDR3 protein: CASSLGQLGEIPPFINEKLFF
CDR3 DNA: TGTGCCAGCAGCCTGGGACAGCTCGGGGAAATACCACCCTTCATTAATGAAAAACTGTTTTTT

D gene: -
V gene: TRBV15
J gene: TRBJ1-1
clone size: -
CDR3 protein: CATSRGRDGPEAFF
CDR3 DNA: TGTGCCACCAGCAGAGGCAGGGATGGACCTGAAGCTTTCTTT

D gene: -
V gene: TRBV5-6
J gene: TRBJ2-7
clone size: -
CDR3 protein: CASSRRYEQYF
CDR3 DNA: TGTGCCAGCAGCCGCCGCTACGAGCAGTACTTC

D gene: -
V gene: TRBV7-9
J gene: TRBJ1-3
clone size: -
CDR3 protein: CASSLVEERNTIYF
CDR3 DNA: TGTGCCAGCAGCTTAGTCGAGGAGCGGAACACCATATATTTT

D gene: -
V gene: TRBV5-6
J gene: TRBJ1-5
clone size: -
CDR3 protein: CASSLYSGRGNQPQHF
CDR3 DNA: TGTGCCAGCAGCTTGTATTCGGGGCGGGGCAATCAGCCCCAGCATTTT

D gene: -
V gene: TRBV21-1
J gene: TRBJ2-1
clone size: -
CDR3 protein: CASSKADSGQYNEQFF
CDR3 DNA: TGTGCCAGCAGCAAAGCGGATAGCGGTCAATACAATGAGCAGTTCTTC

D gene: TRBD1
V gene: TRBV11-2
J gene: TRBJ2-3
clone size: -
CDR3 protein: CASSLDMGQKEYF
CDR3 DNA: TGTGCCAGCAGCTTAGATATGGGACAGAAGGAGTATTTT

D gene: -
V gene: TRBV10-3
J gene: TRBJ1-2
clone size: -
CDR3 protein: CAISESDPNYGYTF
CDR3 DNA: TGTGCCATCAGTGAGTCAGATCCAAACTATGGCTACACCTTC

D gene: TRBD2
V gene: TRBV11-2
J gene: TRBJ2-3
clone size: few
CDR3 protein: CASSLVASGGTDTQYF
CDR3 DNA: TGTGCCAGCAGCTTAGTAGCTAGCGGTGGCACAGATACGCAGTATTTT

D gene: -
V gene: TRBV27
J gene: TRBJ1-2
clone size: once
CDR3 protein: CASSYKQGVYGYTF
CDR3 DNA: TGTGCCAGCAGTTATAAACAGGGCGTGTATGGCTACACCTTC

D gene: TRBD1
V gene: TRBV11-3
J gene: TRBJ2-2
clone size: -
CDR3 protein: CASSYTGTATGELFF
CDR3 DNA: TGTGCCAGCAGCTATACCGGGACAGCCACCGGGGAGCTGTTTTTT

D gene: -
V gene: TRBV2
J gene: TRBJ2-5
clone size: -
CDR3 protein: CASSSLSFQYF
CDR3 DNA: TGTGCCAGCAGTTCGTTGTCCTTCCAGTACTTC